This TCR beta chain was observed in a study of spatial heterogeneity in lung cancer. There are 16 residues in the CDR3. The V gene's germline CDR1 is SQVTM and CDR2 ANQGSEA. V lost 4 bases to trimming and J lost 3 bases; unmatched junction nucleotides: 9. A remark on this clonotype: No antigen is known for it.

General observations from the study: Counts of expanded alpha and beta TCRs within tumors tracked the tumor nonsynonymous mutation count. Nonsynonymous mutations, ubiquitous and regional, were tracked respectively by counts of ubiquitous and regional expanded TCRs.

Time point in this sample: sample taken at primary tumor resection. Unsorted tumor, nontumor lung tissue or cryopreserved PBMC supplied the whole RNA. Every TCR cDNA molecule bore a unique molecular identifier. TCRdb redid the calling of the 5' RACE reads with MiXCR, one entry per CDR3 protein. The table lists roughly 11,000 distinct CDR3 sequences, 12% of them singletons. The material sequenced was lung tumor tissue, taken at surgery. The origin of this receptor is a female donor with early-stage non-small cell lung cancer. V gene TRBV29-1 combines with J gene TRBJ1-3; 10 nucleotides agree with TRBD1. CDR3 DNA sequence: TGCAGCGTTGGAATCCCGACAGGGGGCTTTGGAAACACCATATATTTT. It encodes CSVGIPTGGFGNTIYF.